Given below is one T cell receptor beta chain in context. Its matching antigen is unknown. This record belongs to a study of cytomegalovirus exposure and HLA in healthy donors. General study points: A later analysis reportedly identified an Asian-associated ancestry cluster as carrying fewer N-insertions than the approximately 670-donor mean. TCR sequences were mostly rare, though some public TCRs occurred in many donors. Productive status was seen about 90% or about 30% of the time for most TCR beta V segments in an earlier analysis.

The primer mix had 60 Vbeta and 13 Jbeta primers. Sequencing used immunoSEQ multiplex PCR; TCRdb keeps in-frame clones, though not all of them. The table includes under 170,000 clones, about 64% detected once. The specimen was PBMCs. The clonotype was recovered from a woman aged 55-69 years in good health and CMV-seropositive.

The CDR3 loop reads CAISESRNSGREETQYF. The CDR3, as DNA: TGTGCCATCAGTGAGTCGAGAAATAGCGGACGAGAAGAGACCCAGTACTTC. This chain joins TRBV10-3 and TRBJ2-5; possibly TRBD2 for D (6 bases). Germline lookup yields CDR1 ENHRY and CDR2 SYGVKD. Trimming pared 0 bases from V and 3 bases from J, leaving 17 bases between. The CDR3 is 17 residues long.